Listed below are T cell receptor beta chains from one sample, sequenced in a study of cytomegalovirus exposure and HLA in healthy donors. Measured with immunoSEQ multiplex PCR; TCRdb has only the in-frame clones, and not every one. Of some 110,000 clones listed, roughly 85% are singletons. Specimen: PBMCs. The receptor set was obtained from a man in his fifties or sixties in good health and CMV-seropositive. Both conserved end residues are part of each CDR3. D genes are given only for firm matches. Part of the rows lack a size; the others show once, few, many or a class for expanded clones.

clone_size,v_call,d_call,j_call,cdr3_aa,cdr3_nt
.,TRBV19,.,TRBJ1-3,CASSISGSSGSGNTIYF,TGTGCCAGTAGTATAAGCGGCAGCTCCGGCTCTGGAAACACCATATATTTT
once,TRBV4-3,TRBD2,TRBJ2-1,CASSQGGSLAGVQFF,TGCGCCAGCAGCCAAGGAGGTAGTCTAGCGGGGGTTCAGTTCTTC
.,TRBV6-5,TRBD1,TRBJ1-2,CASSSQGADGYTF,TGTGCCAGCAGTTCCCAGGGGGCGGATGGCTACACCTTC
once,TRBV25-1,TRBD2,TRBJ2-1,CASSESPGTTNNEQFF,TGTGCCAGCAGTGAATCCCCCGGGACTACTAACAATGAGCAGTTCTTC
.,TRBV9,TRBD2,TRBJ2-7,CASSATSGGWYEQYF,TGTGCCAGCAGCGCCACTAGCGGGGGTTGGTACGAGCAGTACTTC
.,TRBV30,TRBD1,TRBJ1-2,CAWTPGTGDYGYTF,TGTGCCTGGACCCCCGGTACAGGGGACTATGGCTACACCTTC
.,TRBV10-3,TRBD1,TRBJ1-4,CAISEWGTGLNEKLFF,TGTGCCATCAGTGAGTGGGGGACAGGGCTTAATGAAAAACTGTTTTTT
.,TRBV12-5,TRBD1,TRBJ1-4,CASGLGDSTNEKLFF,TGTGCTAGTGGTTTGGGGGACAGCACTAATGAAAAACTGTTTTTT
.,TRBV5-4,.,TRBJ1-2,CASSPRGAVYGYTF,TGTGCCAGCAGCCCCCGGGGGGCCGTATATGGCTACACCTTC
.,TRBV11-2,TRBD1,TRBJ2-7,CASSLMTGGARQYF,TGTGCCAGCAGCTTAATGACAGGGGGCGCGAGGCAGTACTTC
.,TRBV6-5,.,TRBJ2-3,CASGRREHGDTQYF,TGTGCCAGCGGTCGGAGGGAACATGGAGATACGCAGTATTTT
.,TRBV4-2,.,TRBJ1-2,CASSQPRQPYGYTF,TGTGCCAGCAGCCAACCTCGACAGCCCTATGGCTACACCTTC
.,TRBV4-1,.,TRBJ1-6,CASSQEDWEPYNSPLHF,TGCGCCAGCAGCCAAGAGGACTGGGAGCCCTATAATTCACCCCTCCACTTT